Following are 28 T cell receptor beta chains from one sample sequenced in a study of identical twins. TCRdb fed the 5' RACE reads into MiXCR, producing one record per CDR3 protein. This table has roughly 260,000 distinct CDR3 sequences, approximately 6.8% appearing once. This same sample was also taken into another study, of yellow fever vaccine responses in identical twins.

Sequenced input: CD8+ T cells sorted from blood. The receptors here all came from a woman aged 18-30 years in good health.

This clonotype has only a few counts. This CDR3 is CASSLGIKPRPDNQETQYF. CDR3 in DNA: TGTGCCAGCAGCCTGGGGATAAAGCCCCGCCCGGACAACCAAGAGACCCAGTACTTC. The V call is TRBV28, the J call TRBJ2-5, with D maybe TRBD1 (5 bases). The CDR3 has 19 amino acids. Germline values: CDR1 MDHEN, CDR2 SYDVKM. V was cut by 6 bases and J by 0 bases, with 26 bases left in between.

This clonotype occurred many times. The rearrangement uses TRBV3-1 and TRBJ2-7; 10 nucleotides match TRBD2. V lost 3 bases, J lost 1 base, and 6 bases stayed unmatched. The CDR3 runs to 16 residues. From germline, CDR1 is LGHDT and CDR2 YNNKEL (reference sequence). The CDR3 DNA reads as TGTGCCAGCAGCCACAGACTAGCGGGCCAGTCCTACGAGCAGTACTTC. It specifies CASSHRLAGQSYEQYF.

The table lists this clonotype with many counts. V is TRBV9 and J is TRBJ2-7; D might be TRBD2 (6 bases). V was cut by 1 base and J by 1 base, with 15 bases left in between. CDR1 is SGDLS and CDR2 is YYNGEE in the germline V gene. This CDR3 region has 16 residues. Written as DNA, the CDR3 is TGTGCCAGCAGCGTAACCGCCCTAGCGCAGTCCTACGAGCAGTACTTC. Residues: CASSVTALAQSYEQYF. Supplemented by reference TRBV9 and TRBJ2-7, the full variable domain reads DSGVTQTPKHLITATGQRVTLRCSPRSGDLSVYWYQQSLDQGLQFLIQYYNGEERAKGNILERFSAQQFPDLHSELNLSSLELGDSALYFCASSVTALAQSYEQYFGPGTRLTVT.

At least ten counts were recorded for this clonotype. V and J are TRBV4-1 and TRBJ2-1; D possibly uses TRBD1 or TRBD2 (5 bases each). The CDR3 has 15 residues. The V gene's germline CDR1 is MGHRA and CDR2 YSYEKL. Trimming took off 4 bases at V and 5 bases at J, with 15 bases between the two ends. CDR3 sequence reads: CASSLRERADNEQFF. DNA of the CDR3: TGCGCCAGCAGCCTCAGGGAGAGAGCGGACAATGAGCAGTTCTTC.

This clonotype was observed at least ten times. The rearrangement uses TRBV9 and TRBJ2-3; D perhaps matches TRBD1 (6 bases). The CDR3 length is 15 residues. Germline V gives CDR1 SGDLS, CDR2 YYNGEE. The ends were cut back, 3 bases at V and 1 base at J, with 12 bases in the middle. CDR3 loop: CASSEQGSGTDTQYF. CDR3 in DNA: TGTGCCAGCAGCGAACAGGGTTCGGGCACAGATACGCAGTATTTT.

This clonotype has a handful of counts. The chain carries TRBV4-2 and TRBJ2-1, with TRBD2 identical over 9 bases. V lost 6 bases and J lost 5; bases outside the gene matches: 29. Germline V gives CDR1 LGHNA, CDR2 YNFKEQ. The CDR3 length is 22 residues. Here the CDR3 DNA reads TGTGCCAGCAGTCCAATCAGCCGGGCGGGAGGGCCTGATTCGGTCCGGAACAATGAGCAGTTCTTC. It translates to CASSPISRAGGPDSVRNNEQFF.

This clonotype came up a few times. The CDR3 is CASSWDSLREAFF. CDR3 DNA sequence: TGCGCCAGCAGCTGGGACAGCCTCAGGGAAGCTTTCTTT. This sequence joins TRBV5-1 and TRBJ1-1; 7 positions agree with TRBD1. V lost 3 bases and J lost 8; bases outside the gene matches: 7. Germline V gives CDR1 SGHRS, CDR2 YFSETQ. The CDR3 runs 13 residues.

This clonotype has more than one count but fewer than ten. The chain carries TRBV28 and TRBJ2-7; either TRBD1 or TRBD2 may supply D (5 bases each). The CDR3 spans 13 residues. The germline V gene encodes CDR1 MDHEN and CDR2 SYDVKM. The V end was cut by 7 bases, the J end by 2 bases, with 12 bases between. Here the CDR3 DNA reads TGTGCCAGCAATAGGGACCGCGCCTACGAGCAGTACTTC. The encoded protein is CASNRDRAYEQYF.

This clonotype was seen repeatedly, ten times or more. The chain combines TRBV6-2 or TRBV6-3 with TRBJ2-7; D call uncertain. The CDR3 has 13 amino acids. CDR1 MNHEY and CDR2 SVGEGT come from the germline V gene. Trimming pared 0 bases from V and 6 bases from J, leaving 9 bases between. This CDR3 reads CASSYSAQSEQYF. The CDR3 region has the DNA TGTGCCAGCAGTTACTCGGCCCAGTCCGAGCAGTACTTC.

This clonotype was seen at least ten times. The chain uses TRBV28 and TRBJ2-5; D remains ambiguous. Germline CDR1 MDHEN, CDR2 SYDVKM. Trimming pared 3 bases from V and 4 bases from J, leaving 12 bases between. The CDR3 runs to 14 residues. CDR3 nucleotide sequence: TGTGCCAGCAGTTTTACTGTATTGGGAGAGACCCAGTACTTC. Its protein is CASSFTVLGETQYF.

Ten or more counts support this clonotype. This sequence joins TRBV15 and TRBJ1-1, with D possibly TRBD1 on 6 matching bases. Trimming removed 5 bases from V and 4 bases from J, with 14 bases in between. The CDR3 covers 14 residues. CDR1 LNHNV and CDR2 YYDKDF come from the germline V gene (reference sequence). Here the CDR3 reads CATSGNSGATEAFF. CDR3 DNA: TGTGCCACCAGCGGGAATTCAGGGGCCACTGAAGCTTTCTTT.

This clonotype was picked up a small number of times. The chain links TRBV27 to TRBJ2-1; D not resolved. Germline V CDR1 and CDR2: MNHEY, SMNVEV (reference sequence). V was cut by 6 bases and J by 0 bases, with 6 bases left in between. This CDR3 is 13 amino acids long. CDR3 sequence (DNA): TGTGCCAGCAGACGCGGCTCCTACAATGAGCAGTTCTTC. Its protein is CASRRGSYNEQFF.

V usage is TRBV2 and J usage is TRBJ2-6, with D possibly matching TRBD1 (6 bases). Germline V lookup: CDR1 SNHLY, CDR2 FYNNEI. The CDR3 is 18 amino acids. V was pared by 6 bases and J by 0 bases, with 18 bases between. This chain's CDR3 is CASSELNKGGSGANVLTF. For the CDR3, the DNA is TGTGCCAGCAGCGAATTGAATAAAGGGGGCTCTGGGGCCAACGTCCTGACTTTC.

On this clonotype: Its ends do not fully match the called genes, so a read error is possible. The chain is built from TRBV29-1 and TRBJ2-1, with D perhaps assigned TRBD1 or TRBD2 (5 bases each). CDR3 length equals 12 residues. Germline assignment: CDR1 SQVTM and CDR2 ANQGSEA. The CDR3: CSVTLTVPGVIF. The CDR3 DNA reads TGCAGCGTTACGTTGACAGTCCCCGGGGTAATCTTC.

The chain recombines TRBV4-1 with TRBJ2-7, with D perhaps TRBD1 or TRBD2 (5 bases each). V lost 3 bases and J lost 4, with 13 bases in between. Per the germline V gene, CDR1 is MGHRA and CDR2 is YSYEKL. The CDR3 is made up of 14 amino acids. In DNA form, the CDR3 reads TGCGCCAGCAGCCACGGGCAGGGCGGGTACGAGCAGTACGTC. This codes for CASSHGQGGYEQYV.

Regarding this clonotype: A junction boundary mismatches the germline segment, possibly from a read error. The chain carries TRBV7-6 and TRBJ2-1, with a weak D call TRBD2 (6 bases). CDR3 length equals 16 residues. Germline CDR1 and CDR2: SGHVS and FNYEAQ. DNA for the CDR3: TGTGCCAGCAGCTTACCGAGGGACTTCTCCAACAATGAGCAGTTCTTC. It translates to CASSLPRDFSNNEQFF.

This clonotype showed up many times. The chain is built from TRBV9 and TRBJ1-1; D not resolved. This CDR3 is built from 13 residues. Germline assignment: CDR1 SGDLS and CDR2 YYNGEE. Trimming shortened V by 0 bases and J by 5 bases, and 8 bases separated the two germline ends. The CDR3 DNA reads TGTGCCAGCAGCGTAGAGACGGGGACTGAAGCTTTCTTT. It codes for CASSVETGTEAFF. Using reference TRBV9 and TRBJ1-1 for the parts outside the CDR3, the full variable domain is DSGVTQTPKHLITATGQRVTLRCSPRSGDLSVYWYQQSLDQGLQFLIQYYNGEERAKGNILERFSAQQFPDLHSELNLSSLELGDSALYFCASSVETGTEAFFGQGTRLTVV.

In its sample, this clonotype was seen a few times. This chain uses TRBV6-2 or TRBV6-3 with TRBJ2-3, with TRBD2 as a possible D gene (6 bases). Trimming took off 8 bases at V and 4 bases at J, with 16 bases between the two ends. This CDR3 has 14 residues. Germline CDR1 is MNHEY and CDR2 is SVGEGT. The CDR3 DNA follows: TGTGCCAGCGCCCCGGAGGGTAGAGCAGATACGCAGTATTTT. This encodes CASAPEGRADTQYF.

This clonotype appeared a few times. V and J are TRBV27 and TRBJ2-7, with D perhaps assigned TRBD1 or TRBD2 (5 bases each). The CDR3 has 18 amino acids. Trimming cost V 0 bases and J 3 bases, with 21 bases left between them. Germline V gene data show CDR1 as MNHEY and CDR2 as SMNVEV (reference sequence). This CDR3 reads CASSLSSLGAGLYYEQYF. The DNA of the CDR3 is TGTGCCAGCAGTTTATCGTCCCTAGGGGCGGGTCTTTACTACGAGCAGTACTTC.

This clonotype was counted between two and nine times. This sequence joins TRBV27 and TRBJ2-5, with D possibly matching TRBD2 (6 bases). The CDR3 spans 14 residues. The V gene lost 3 bases and the J gene lost 5 bases, with 13 bases spanning the gap. Germline CDR1 MNHEY, CDR2 SMNVEV (reference sequence). The CDR3 DNA is TGTGCCAGCAGTTTTGGGGGGATCGGGGAGACCCAGTACTTC. Translating it yields CASSFGGIGETQYF.

This clonotype was seen a handful of times. This chain uses TRBV7-8 with TRBJ2-3; no clear D gene. The CDR3 loop spans 16 amino acids. Germline loops: CDR1 SGHVS, CDR2 FQNEAQ. Trimming stripped 1 base from V and 5 bases from J, with 16 bases between. The chain's CDR3 is CASSLVLASTGDTQYF. Written as DNA, the CDR3 is TGTGCCAGCAGCTTAGTCTTGGCTAGTACCGGAGATACGCAGTATTTT.

This chain connects TRBV20-1 to TRBJ2-3; no reliable D call. CDR1 is DFQATT and CDR2 is SNEGSKA in the germline V gene (reference sequence). The ends were cut back, 6 bases at V and 5 bases at J, with 6 bases in the middle. The CDR3 runs 10 residues. In DNA form, the CDR3 reads TGCAGTGCAGTAAGAGATACGCAGTATTTT. As protein: CSAVRDTQYF.

This clonotype has only a few counts. The chain employs TRBV28 and TRBJ2-3; the D is unclear. The CDR3 contains 16 residues. Germline V gene sequence: CDR1 MDHEN, CDR2 SYDVKM. The germline V and J ends were trimmed by 7 bases and 0 bases, with 17 bases remaining between them. CDR3 amino acids: CASTPEETESTDTQYF. The DNA of the CDR3 is TGTGCCAGCACACCAGAGGAGACGGAAAGCACAGATACGCAGTATTTT.

This clonotype was observed a handful of times. The chain employs TRBV7-6 and TRBJ2-3; D is possibly TRBD2 (5 bases). The V gene lost 0 bases and the J gene lost 3 bases, with 13 bases spanning the gap. Germline V gene data show CDR1 as SGHVS and CDR2 as FNYEAQ. The CDR3 has 16 amino acids. CDR3 sequence: CASSLAFSSGTDTQYF. CDR3 nucleotides: TGTGCCAGCAGCTTAGCCTTTTCGTCGGGGACAGATACGCAGTATTTT.

This clonotype turned up a few times. This chain connects TRBV15 to TRBJ2-7, with a possible D match to TRBD1 (6 bases). Between the trimmed V and J ends, which lost 1 base and 6 bases, there was a span of 10 bases. CDR1 and CDR2 (germline): LNHNV, YYDKDF (reference sequence). The CDR3 consists of 13 residues. CDR3 region: CATSRGGPPEQYF. In DNA form, the CDR3 reads TGTGCCACCAGCAGAGGGGGGCCCCCCGAGCAGTACTTC.

This clonotype was found a few times. The rearrangement joins TRBV6-5 to TRBJ2-7; D ambiguous. V lost 0 bases and J lost 3, with 12 bases in between. The CDR3 sequence is 15 residues long. Germline V gene lookup returns CDR1 MNHEY and CDR2 SVGAGI. The CDR3 bases are TGTGCCAGCAGTTACTCGTCTCGGCAGTTCTACGAGCAGTACTTC. Amino acids: CASSYSSRQFYEQYF.

At least ten counts were recorded for this clonotype. The J gene is TRBJ2-7, the V gene TRBV28; TRBD2 agrees at 10 bases. The CDR3 totals 15 residues. CDR1 and CDR2 from the germline V gene are MDHEN and SYDVKM. The V and J ends lost 2 bases and 3 bases, in that order; junction bases with no gene match: 4. The CDR3 DNA is TGTGCCAGCAGTTTACTAGCGGGAGTGAGCTACGAGCAGTACTTC. This codes for CASSLLAGVSYEQYF.

This rearrangement joins TRBV20-1 to TRBJ2-1; D possibly corresponds to TRBD2 (6 bases). The germline V gene has CDR1 DFQATT and CDR2 SNEGSKA (reference sequence). The germline V and J ends were trimmed by 1 base and 8 bases, with 12 bases remaining between them. The CDR3 runs to 13 residues. CDR3 bases: TGCAGTGCTAGAGTGCGGGATTCATATGAGCAGTTCTTC. Translated: CSARVRDSYEQFF.